This note documents a single T cell receptor (beta chain) sequence. Its binding antigen is unknown. The record has no base qualities; no much larger clone is one base away. In the prospective study, participants were about 18 to 100 years old, resided in about two dozen geographic areas of the United States, and were enrolled through a virtual design. Cohort assignment in the prospective study relied on participant-reported clinical history from a screening survey and a study questionnaire. ImmuneRACE Cohort 3 recovered participants were defined by two consecutive negative NP/OP PCR tests, healthcare professional clearance, or symptom resolution. In the prospective study, whole blood, serum and a nasopharyngeal or oropharyngeal swab were collected from each participant by mobile phlebotomists. Participants in the prospective study had the option to provide additional blood draws and questionnaires over an approximately 2-month period. Blood samples from the prospective study were shipped frozen or at room temperature prior to DNA extraction.

These data are taken from a study of blood T cell repertoires in COVID-19 (dated by TCRdb to about 2020). About the full investigation: The collaborator samples originated in the United States, Italy and Spain and spanned the acute and convalescent phases of COVID-19. Where HLA class I and class II types were available, the types were taken from metadata supplied by the sample provider, not from assay-based typing. The dataset comprised deeply sampled blood TCRbeta repertoires from subjects exposed to, actively infected with, or recovered from COVID-19. The repertoires were made available in a free public database intended to serve as a resource for research on the immune response to SARS-CoV-2. The material from the prospective study consisted of cDNA or gDNA derived from T cells, B-cell-depleted T cells, or PBMCs. The sample metadata nearly always contained a de-identified subject ID, COVID-19 status, age in years and sex. Samples came from the ongoing ImmuneRACE study (first 160 participants) plus 1,254 subjects from 6 global collaborators.

Study-wide conclusions, independent of this receptor: The quantity of clinical and demographic metadata differed by source and by participant and was supplied without curation.

TCRbeta CDR3 regions were amplified from genomic DNA by means of the immunoSEQ Assay, a bias-controlled multiplex PCR. From the authors' description of their analysis: Within the assay, amplification of reference gene primers was used to estimate how many nucleated cells each sample contained. To quantify the absolute abundance of each unique TCRbeta CDR3 rearrangement, sequence reads were collapsed and filtered. For each sample, productive Simpson clonality was calculated by taking the square root of Simpson's diversity index across productive rearrangements. TCRdb provides this immuneACCESS table in a form limited to in-frame rearrangements. Some clones are lacking; in checked studies, under half of them reflect an unresolved V gene, and why the rest are absent is not known. The V and J calls and the clone size are those of that table, but D and trimming were determined from the DNA. Counted in this sample were 170,000 or so clones; roughly 90% of them appeared once. Approximately 7% of the sample is taken by the ten largest.

Sequenced sample: PBMCs or T cells enriched from blood (not recorded which). This clonotype was sampled from a woman in her fifties or sixties who had recovered from COVID-19.

At the DNA level, the sequence is TGTGCCAGCAGCGTAGCTGCGGGGGCAATAAACAATGAGCAGTTCTTC. It specifies CASSVAAGAINNEQFF. This sequence uses TRBV9 and TRBJ2-1, with TRBD2 as a weak D call on 7 bases. The CDR3 has 16 amino acids, counting the end cysteine and phenylalanine. Only CDR3 DNA remains: 48 bases, in frame from the first base. Trimming at the junction amounts to 0 bases on V and 5 bases on J, and the germline ends lie 15 bases apart. From a lookup of the germline V gene, CDR1 and CDR2 are SGDLS and YYNGEE.